One and the same sample provided the 26 T cell receptor beta chains below, sequenced in a study of T-cell reconstitution after alpha-beta-depleted transplantation in children. The TCRbeta library was prepared with unique molecular identifiers. TCRdb recomputed calls from the PCR reads with MiXCR, one row per CDR3 protein. This table has 500,000 to 600,000 distinct CDR3 sequences, approximately 20% appearing once. The sequenced sample was PBMCs from the stem cell graft donor, obtained from the stem cell graft. The receptors derive from a human donor who donated a stem cell graft to a child with acute lymphoblastic leukemia.

The rearrangement joins TRBV4-2 to TRBJ2-5; the match to TRBD2 covers 10 bases. Germline-derived CDR1 and CDR2 are LGHNA and YNFKEQ. The V segment lost 1 base and the J segment 1 base; nucleotides outside the gene matches: 6. CDR3 length: 17 amino acids. The chain's CDR3 is CASSQAAGTSVQETQYF. CDR3 DNA: TGTGCCAGCAGCCAAGCCGCCGGGACTAGCGTCCAAGAGACCCAGTACTTC.

V and J are TRBV13 and TRBJ2-4; TRBD2 agrees at 8 bases. V was pared by 5 bases and J by 6 bases, with 6 bases of the junction left unmatched. Germline V gene lookup returns CDR1 PRHDT and CDR2 FYEKMQ (reference sequence). The CDR3 totals 14 residues. The CDR3 sequence is CASSEGTSPNIQYF. CDR3 bases: TGTGCCAGCAGCGAGGGGACTAGTCCAAACATTCAGTACTTC.

This clonotype was seen at least ten times. This rearrangement joins TRBV29-1 to TRBJ2-7, with unresolved D. Per the germline V gene, CDR1 is SQVTM and CDR2 is ANQGSEA. Trimming stripped 4 bases from V and 3 bases from J, with 4 bases between. This CDR3 spans 10 amino acids. CDR3 DNA: TGCAGCGTTGCGGACTACGAGCAGTACTTC. Encoded protein: CSVADYEQYF.

J is TRBJ2-3 and V is TRBV18, with 7 bases identical to TRBD2. The V gene end was trimmed by 4 bases and the J gene end by 3 bases; junction bases not matched to a gene: 10. CDR1 is KGHSH and CDR2 is LQKENI in the germline V gene. This CDR3 is 16 amino acids long. The CDR3 nucleotides read TGTGCCAGCTCACTCCGAGCGGGGAGATGGACAGATACGCAGTATTTT. Its protein is CASSLRAGRWTDTQYF. Filled out from reference TRBV18 and TRBJ2-3, the complete variable domain reads NAGVMQNPRHLVRRRGQEARLRCSPMKGHSHVYWYRQLPEEGLKFMVYLQKENIIDESGMPKERFSAEFPKEGPSILRIQQVVRGDSAAYFCASSLRAGRWTDTQYFGPGTRLTVL.

J is TRBJ2-5 and V is TRBV15; maybe TRBD2 (6 bases). V lost 4 bases to trimming and J lost 4 bases, with 19 bases between them. Germline-derived CDR1 and CDR2 are LNHNV and YYDKDF (reference sequence). This CDR3 has 16 amino acids. The CDR3 here is CATSTSGITGGETQYF. CDR3 DNA: TGTGCCACCAGCACGTCTGGCATCACCGGGGGAGAGACCCAGTACTTC.

This clonotype was counted a few times. The chain is built from TRBV10-2 and TRBJ2-3; 7 nucleotides agree with TRBD2. This CDR3 is 15 amino acids long. Germline V CDR1 and CDR2: WSHSY, SAAADI. V dropped 5 bases and J dropped 1; count of bases not matched to a gene: 6. CDR3 nucleotide sequence: TGCGCCAGCAGTTGGAGCGGGACCGGCACAGATACGCAGTATTTT. This translates into CASSWSGTGTDTQYF.

This chain uses TRBV10-2 with TRBJ2-1; tentatively, D is TRBD1 (5 bases). V lost 7 bases and J 5 bases, leaving 6 bases between the germline ends. The CDR3 runs to 11 residues. Germline loops: CDR1 WSHSY, CDR2 SAAADI. The DNA for the CDR3 is TGCGCCAGCAACAGGCACAATGAGCAGTTCTTC. It encodes CASNRHNEQFF.

The chain carries TRBV5-1 and TRBJ2-7, with D perhaps TRBD1 or TRBD2 (5 bases each). The CDR3 has 13 residues. CDR1 SGHRS and CDR2 YFSETQ come from the germline V gene. Trimming removed 7 bases at V and 2 bases at J, with 13 bases between. CDR3 protein: CASSRDVAYEQYF. As DNA, the CDR3 is TGCGCCAGCTCTCGGGACGTCGCCTACGAGCAGTACTTC.

This clonotype turned up a few times. The V and J genes are TRBV5-1 and TRBJ2-7; TRBD2 matches 7 bases. The CDR3 has 13 amino acids. Germline V lookup: CDR1 SGHRS, CDR2 YFSETQ. J gave up 3 bases and V 4 bases, and 4 bases lay outside the gene matches. The CDR3 region is CASSPAGDYEQYF. Written as DNA, the CDR3 is TGCGCCAGCAGCCCGGCGGGGGACTACGAGCAGTACTTC.

The V gene is TRBV29-1, the J gene TRBJ2-7; D unresolved. This CDR3 region has 12 residues. In germline, CDR1 is SQVTM, CDR2 ANQGSEA. The V end was cut by 5 bases, the J end by 0 bases, with 8 bases between. In DNA form, the CDR3 reads TGCAGCGTTAAGCACAGCTCCTACGAGCAGTACTTC. Its protein product is CSVKHSSYEQYF.

The sample holds a few counts of this clonotype. The chain carries TRBV6-5 and TRBJ1-6; D is unresolved. Trimming shortened V by 2 bases and J by 13 bases, and 12 bases separated the two germline ends. Germline values: CDR1 MNHEY, CDR2 SVGAGI. The CDR3 length is 13 residues. CDR3 sequence (DNA): TGTGCCAGCAGTTACGGGCCCGAGGCGCCCCTCCACTTT. Translating gives CASSYGPEAPLHF.

This clonotype occurred a few times. The genes are TRBV7-2 and TRBJ2-1; 9 bases are shared with TRBD2. Trimming took 5 bases from V and 8 from J; bases not matched to a gene: 16. This CDR3 comprises 17 residues. CDR1 and CDR2 (germline): SGHTA, FQGNSA. CDR3 loop: CASSVETGTSWNDEQFF. The DNA for the CDR3 is TGTGCCAGCAGCGTCGAGACCGGGACTAGCTGGAACGATGAGCAGTTCTTC.

This clonotype was found a few times. The chain recombines TRBV5-6 with TRBJ2-4; 15 nucleotides align to TRBD2. There are 16 residues in the CDR3. CDR1 and CDR2 (germline): SGHDT, YYEEEE. The V segment lost 4 bases and the J segment 5 bases; nucleotides outside the gene matches: 4. The DNA of the CDR3 is TGTGCCAGCAGCCCCCGGACTAGCGGGAGGGAAAACATTCAGTACTTC. It specifies CASSPRTSGRENIQYF. Using reference TRBV5-6 and TRBJ2-4 for the parts outside the CDR3, the full variable domain is DAGVTQSPTHLIKTRGQQVTLRCSPKSGHDTVSWYQQALGQGPQFIFQYYEEEERQRGNFPDRFSGHQFPNYSSELNVNALLLGDSALYLCASSPRTSGRENIQYFGAGTRLSVL.

This chain connects TRBV20-1 to TRBJ2-3; perhaps TRBD2 as D (5 bases). The CDR3 contains 13 residues. Germline V lookup: CDR1 DFQATT, CDR2 SNEGSKA (reference sequence). Trimming took 8 bases from V and 10 from J, leaving 22 bases between them. CDR3 nucleotide sequence: TGCAGTTCCCTCCGGACTTTTACGCGGGCGCAGTATTTT. Translated, it gives CSSLRTFTRAQYF.

The sample holds a few counts of this clonotype. V gene TRBV28 combines with J gene TRBJ2-7, with D perhaps being TRBD1 or TRBD2 (5 bases each). The CDR3 runs to 14 residues. Germline assignment: CDR1 MDHEN and CDR2 SYDVKM. V lost 6 bases, J lost 0 bases, and 12 bases lay in between. CDR3 DNA: TGTGCCAGCAGGGGACCCTTGAGCTCCTACGAGCAGTACTTC. This translates into CASRGPLSSYEQYF.

This clonotype was detected a few times. The gene calls are TRBV9 and TRBJ2-1, with D possibly matching TRBD2 (5 bases). The CDR3 runs 14 residues. Germline lookup yields CDR1 SGDLS and CDR2 YYNGEE. Trimming took 0 bases from V and 10 from J, leaving 14 bases between them. CDR3 region: CASSVAERGWEQFF. The CDR3 nucleotides read TGTGCCAGCAGCGTAGCTGAACGGGGATGGGAGCAGTTCTTC.

The chain couples TRBV20-1 to TRBJ1-1; D is perhaps TRBD1 (6 bases). V was cut by 3 bases and J by 5 bases, with 28 bases left in between. Germline CDR1 DFQATT, CDR2 SNEGSKA (reference sequence). This CDR3 is 18 amino acids long. For the CDR3, the DNA is TGCAGTGCTAGCCACAATATAGGACAGTCCGTAAAGTATACTGAAGCTTTCTTT. Amino acids: CSASHNIGQSVKYTEAFF.

Only a few counts were recorded for this clonotype. The gene calls are TRBV5-1 and TRBJ2-2; 7 bases agree with TRBD2. The CDR3 covers 15 residues. V was clipped by 5 bases and J by 3 bases; unmatched bases: 7. Germline V gene lookup returns CDR1 SGHRS and CDR2 YFSETQ. This CDR3 reads CASRGGSLDTGELFF. As DNA, the CDR3 is TGCGCCAGCAGGGGCGGGAGCTTGGACACCGGGGAGCTGTTTTTT.

The chain recombines TRBV5-1 with TRBJ1-5, with 8 bases fitting TRBD1. Germline trimming cut 4 bases from V and 2 bases from J; bases unmatched to any gene: 8. The CDR3 sequence is 16 residues long. CDR1 and CDR2 (germline): SGHRS, YFSETQ. CDR3 DNA sequence: TGCGCCAGCAGCCCCGACCCGACAGGGGGCAATCAGCCCCAGCATTTT. Translation: CASSPDPTGGNQPQHF.

This clonotype was found a few times. V gene TRBV12-3 or TRBV12-4 combines with J gene TRBJ2-6, with D possibly matching TRBD1 (5 bases). The CDR3 spans 15 residues. Trimming cost V 6 bases and J 4 bases, with 13 bases left between them. The CDR3 DNA sequence: TGTGCCAGCAGGGCAAGGGGAACCGGGGCCAACGTCCTGACTTTC. It codes for CASRARGTGANVLTF.

This clonotype turned up a few times. V gene TRBV27 combines with J gene TRBJ2-3, with a weak D call TRBD1 (6 bases). CDR1 MNHEY and CDR2 SMNVEV come from the germline V gene (reference sequence). The CDR3 contains 16 residues. V shed 2 bases and J shed 3 bases, with 15 bases lying between them. CDR3 in amino acids: CASSLNLDSSTDTQYF. The CDR3 nucleotides are TGTGCCAGCAGTTTAAATCTGGACAGTAGTACAGATACGCAGTATTTT.

This clonotype turned up a few times. This sequence joins TRBV19 and TRBJ2-1; 10 nucleotides match TRBD2. Germline V gene sequence: CDR1 LNHDA, CDR2 SQIVND (reference sequence). The ends lost 5 bases at V and 8 bases at J; junction bases unmatched: 9. This CDR3 comprises 15 residues. DNA for the CDR3: TGTGCCAGTAGTGGGGCACTAGCGGGATTAGATGAGCAGTTCTTC. Its protein is CASSGALAGLDEQFF.

Regarding this clonotype: This CDR3 fails to terminate in the conserved phenylalanine or tryptophan, so it likely reflects a read error. The V call is TRBV5-1, the J call TRBJ2-7; no definite D call. Germline V gene sequence: CDR1 SGHRS, CDR2 YFSETQ. The CDR3 has 12 amino acids. Trimming took off 7 bases at V and 0 bases at J, with 8 bases between the two ends. DNA of the CDR3: TGCGCCAGCCGGGTCGACTCCTACGAGCAGTACTTG. Amino acids: CASRVDSYEQYL.

This clonotype was picked up a small number of times. This CDR3 reads CAWSGSNEQFF. For the CDR3, the DNA is TGTGCCTGGAGTGGGTCCAATGAGCAGTTCTTC. The rearrangement links TRBV30 to TRBJ2-1; no reliable D call. The CDR3 sequence is 11 residues long. Trimming took off 1 base at V and 6 bases at J, with 4 bases between the two ends. Germline V gene sequence: CDR1 GTSNPN, CDR2 SVGIG (reference sequence).

This sequence joins TRBV7-9 and TRBJ2-7; no reliable D call. CDR3 size: 16 residues. The germline gives CDR1 SEHNR, CDR2 FQNEAQ (reference sequence). The germline V and J ends were trimmed by 1 base and 3 bases, with 16 bases remaining between them. CDR3: CASSLEVWSVFYEQYF. CDR3 DNA: TGTGCCAGCAGCTTAGAGGTCTGGAGTGTTTTCTACGAGCAGTACTTC.

In this sample, this clonotype turned up many times. The chain joins TRBV29-1 to TRBJ2-1; D is uncertain. Between the trimmed V and J ends, which lost 7 bases and 7 bases, there was a span of 11 bases. CDR1 and CDR2 from the germline V gene are SQVTM and ANQGSEA. This CDR3 is 11 amino acids long. CDR3 DNA sequence: TGCAGCGCGATGGACCTTAATGAGCAGTTCTTC. Protein sequence: CSAMDLNEQFF.